Presented here are 12 T cell receptor beta chains from one specimen sequenced in a study of sequential checkpoint blockade in melanoma. Method: immunoSEQ multiplex PCR; TCRdb's copy keeps in-frame clones and lacks some. This sample has about 6,700 clones, with 23% found just once. Documented treatment: randomized to nivolumab then ipilimumab (arm A) or the reverse (arm B). The sequencing here drew on tumor tissue (inferred from file names), taken from a patient given nivolumab and ipilimumab in sequence. Receptor source: a human donor with melanoma.

This clone was observed at least ten times. This chain uses TRBV6-8 with TRBJ2-7; TRBD2 matches at 7 bases. Trimming removed 6 bases from V and 1 base from J; junction bases left unmatched: 12. Germline V gene data show CDR1 as MNHGY and CDR2 as SAAAGT. This CDR3 region has 16 residues. DNA for the CDR3: TGTGCCAGCAGGGCCGAGTGGGGGGGTGAGTCCTACGAGCAGTACGTC. Encoded protein: CASRAEWGGESYEQYV.

Only a few counts were recorded for this clone. The J gene is TRBJ2-5, the V gene TRBV7-8; 7 nucleotides align to TRBD2. The length of the CDR3 is 13 residues. Trimming cost V 4 bases and J 4 bases; bases outside gene matches: 3. Germline V gives CDR1 SGHVS, CDR2 FQNEAQ. CDR3 sequence: CASSSSGGETQYF. The CDR3 bases are TGTGCCAGCAGCTCGTCGGGGGGAGAGACCCAGTACTTC.

By frequency in the sample, this clone is large. The V and J genes are TRBV4-1 and TRBJ1-5; D unresolved. Trimming pared 1 base from V and 5 bases from J, leaving 9 bases between. The CDR3 sequence is 14 residues long. Germline loops: CDR1 MGHRA, CDR2 YSYEKL. DNA for the CDR3: TGCGCCAGCAGCCAAGGAGGTGCCTATCAGCCCCAGCATTTT. This codes for CASSQGGAYQPQHF.

The V gene is TRBV10-2, the J gene TRBJ2-1; 7 bases agree with TRBD2. Trimming took 2 bases from V and 1 from J; bases not matched to a gene: 2. Germline lookup yields CDR1 WSHSY and CDR2 SAAADI. The CDR3 sequence is 15 residues long. CDR3 region: CASSEGAGSYNEQFF. DNA for the CDR3: TGCGCCAGCAGTGAGGGAGCGGGATCCTACAATGAGCAGTTCTTC.

In its sample, this clone was seen a few times. The rearrangement links TRBV28 to TRBJ1-2; D is undetermined. CDR3 length: 14 amino acids. CDR1 is MDHEN, CDR2 SYDVKM, per germline. Trimming pared 4 bases from V and 3 bases from J, leaving 12 bases between. The CDR3, as DNA: TGTGCCAGCAGTTACAGCCATGGCCACTATGGCTACACCTTC. Residues: CASSYSHGHYGYTF.

The genes are TRBV11-3 and TRBJ2-1; TRBD2 matches 8 bases. The length of the CDR3 is 14 residues. The germline gives CDR1 SGHNT, CDR2 YENEEA. Germline trimming cut 3 bases from V and 10 bases from J; bases unmatched to any gene: 8. The DNA of the CDR3 is TGTGCCAGCAGCTTCCAGCGGGAGTTCGGCGAGCAGTTCTTC. It is translated as CASSFQREFGEQFF.

In this sample, this clone turned up a few times. The chain employs TRBV10-2 and TRBJ1-1, with D hard to call. Germline V CDR1 and CDR2: WSHSY, SAAADI. The length of the CDR3 is 13 residues. V was pared by 5 bases and J by 2 bases, with 9 bases between. CDR3 in DNA: TGCGCCAGCAGTACGAGGGAAAACACTGAAGCTTTCTTT. This codes for CASSTRENTEAFF.

Ten or more counts support this clone. The CDR3 nucleotides are TGTGCCAGCAGTTACCAATCCGGGACTAGCGACCTGCAAGAGACCCAGTACTTC. It codes for CASSYQSGTSDLQETQYF. V and J are TRBV6-8 and TRBJ2-5; 10 bases line up with TRBD2. The V gene end was trimmed by 2 bases and the J gene end by 2 bases; junction bases not matched to a gene: 11. Looked up from germline, CDR1 is MNHGY and CDR2 is SAAAGT. The CDR3 contains 18 residues.

The rearrangement links TRBV19 to TRBJ1-1; D is unclear. The CDR3 sequence is 14 residues long. Germline-derived CDR1 and CDR2 are LNHDA and SQIVND (reference sequence). V was cut by 6 bases and J by 5 bases, with 16 bases left in between. This CDR3 is CASSWPGGATEAFF. DNA for the CDR3: TGTGCCAGTAGCTGGCCAGGCGGTGCGACTGAAGCTTTCTTT.

This sequence joins TRBV19 and TRBJ1-5; TRBD1 matches at 12 bases. There are 15 residues in the CDR3. CDR1 is LNHDA, CDR2 SQIVND, per germline (reference sequence). V shed 6 bases, J shed 7 bases, and the junction held 7 bases outside the gene matches. The CDR3 coding sequence is TGTGCCAGTAGCCCGCCGGGGACAGGGGGCCAGCCCCAGCATTTT. Translated: CASSPPGTGGQPQHF. Variable domain in full (rest from reference TRBV19 and TRBJ1-5): DGGITQSPKYLFRKEGQNVTLSCEQNLNHDAMYWYRQDPGQGLRLIYYSQIVNDFQKGDIAEGYSVSREKKESFPLTVTSAQKNPTAFYLCASSPPGTGGQPQHFGDGTRLSIL.

There are many counts of this clone. The V gene is TRBV27, the J gene TRBJ2-2; 9 bases align to TRBD1. Looked up from germline, CDR1 is MNHEY and CDR2 is SMNVEV (reference sequence). The CDR3 extends over 16 amino acids. V shed 6 bases, J shed 8 bases, and the junction held 13 bases outside the gene matches. The CDR3 coding sequence is TGTGCCAGCAGACCACAGGGGGCGGTGGTTTCGGGGGAGCTGTTTTTT. It translates to CASRPQGAVVSGELFF.

This clone rates as medium-sized. The chain has TRBV11-3 and TRBJ1-1; 8 nucleotides match TRBD1. Germline CDR1 SGHNT, CDR2 YENEEA. The CDR3 is made up of 15 amino acids. V gave up 5 bases and J gave up 3 bases; unmatched junction bases: 8. The CDR3 is CASSGTGTGDTEAFF. In DNA, the CDR3 is TGTGCCAGCAGCGGAACCGGGACAGGCGACACTGAAGCTTTCTTT.